The next 28 T cell receptor beta chains were all read from a single sample in a study of OX40 agonist ivuxolimab in advanced cancers. Sequencing was performed with immunoSEQ multiplex PCR; in TCRdb, only in-frame clones are kept and a portion is missing. The sample holds tens of thousands of clones, roughly 90% seen once. Source: CD4+ or CD8+ T cells sorted from blood, taken in a trial of the OX40 agonist ivuxolimab. The receptor source for this set is an adult with an advanced solid tumor such as melanoma, head and neck, liver or kidney cancer.

This clone came up once. The rearrangement joins TRBV2 to TRBJ2-7; 11 nucleotides match TRBD1. This CDR3 spans 14 amino acids. From germline, CDR1 is SNHLY and CDR2 FYNNEI. V shed 5 bases, J shed 5 bases, and the junction held 5 bases outside the gene matches. The CDR3 nucleotides are TGTGCCAGCAGTAAGGACAGGGGGCTACACGAGCAGTACTTC. Translation gives CASSKDRGLHEQYF.

Here the CDR3 reads CASSHSSGGFQETQYF. DNA for the CDR3: TGTGCCAGCAGTCATTCTAGCGGGGGGTTCCAAGAGACCCAGTACTTC. The V call is TRBV28, the J call TRBJ2-5; 11 positions match TRBD2. The CDR3 is 16 amino acids. The germline V gene encodes CDR1 MDHEN and CDR2 SYDVKM. Trimming removed 5 bases from V and 1 base from J; junction bases left unmatched: 6.

The chain recombines TRBV5-5 with TRBJ1-3; weak D call: TRBD1 (6 bases). Trimming removed 2 bases at V and 1 base at J, with 10 bases between. The CDR3 loop spans 15 amino acids. Germline loops: CDR1 SGHKS, CDR2 YYEKEE (reference sequence). CDR3 region: CASSFAGDSGNTIYF. The CDR3 region has the DNA TGTGCCAGCAGCTTCGCAGGGGATTCTGGAAACACCATATATTTT. Together with reference TRBV5-5 and TRBJ1-3, the CDR3 gives the full variable domain: DAGVTQSPTHLIKTRGQQVTLRCSPISGHKSVSWYQQVLGQGPQFIFQYYEKEERGRGNFPDRFSARQFPNYSSELNVNALLLGDSALYLCASSFAGDSGNTIYFGEGSWLTVV.

The chain joins TRBV7-2 to TRBJ1-2; TRBD1 is a possible D gene (5 bases). The CDR3 spans 13 residues. The V end lost 3 bases, the J end lost 8 bases, and 13 bases lay between the germline ends. Germline lookup yields CDR1 SGHTA and CDR2 FQGNSA. The CDR3 DNA reads as TGTGCCAGCAGCTTTAACGGGGCGGAAGGCTACACCTTC. Protein: CASSFNGAEGYTF.

The V and J genes are TRBV2 and TRBJ1-2; 10 bases map to TRBD1. V gave up 6 bases and J gave up 6 bases; unmatched junction bases: 1. Germline lookup yields CDR1 SNHLY and CDR2 FYNNEI. This CDR3 contains 12 residues. The CDR3 region has the DNA TGTGCCAGCAGGGACAGGGGGGATGGCTACACCTTC. It encodes CASRDRGDGYTF.

V gene TRBV7-2 combines with J gene TRBJ2-2; no firm D call. This CDR3 comprises 14 residues. V was shortened by 1 base and J by 3 bases, with 6 bases between the two germline ends. Germline CDR1 SGHTA, CDR2 FQGNSA. The chain's CDR3 is CASSLGPDTGELFF. CDR3 DNA: TGTGCCAGCAGCTTAGGTCCCGACACCGGGGAGCTGTTTTTT.

V and J are TRBV7-9 and TRBJ1-3; D call uncertain. Germline CDR1 and CDR2: SEHNR and FQNEAQ (reference sequence). CDR3 length equals 14 residues. Trimming left V 4 bases short and J 0 bases short, with 7 bases between. The DNA of the CDR3 is TGTGCCAGCAGCTCCCTCGGCTCTGGAAACACCATATATTTT. As protein: CASSSLGSGNTIYF.

This chain links TRBV7-6 with TRBJ1-2; 7 nucleotides line up with TRBD1. Germline V gene lookup returns CDR1 SGHVS and CDR2 FNYEAQ. The V gene end was trimmed by 5 bases and the J gene end by 1 base; junction bases not matched to a gene: 10. The CDR3 loop spans 16 amino acids. CDR3 DNA sequence: TGTGCCAGCAGCAGGGTTTACAGGGGACTTAACTATGGCTACACCTTC. Its protein is CASSRVYRGLNYGYTF.

Only a few counts were recorded for this clone. The chain couples TRBV4-1 to TRBJ2-3; 7 nucleotides agree with TRBD2. CDR1 is MGHRA, CDR2 YSYEKL, per germline. The V gene end was trimmed by 0 bases and the J gene end by 2 bases; junction bases not matched to a gene: 2. The CDR3 totals 15 residues. The CDR3 DNA reads TGCGCCAGCAGCCAAGAGGGACTAAACACAGATACGCAGTATTTT. The encoded protein is CASSQEGLNTDTQYF.

This clone appeared a single time. The rearrangement uses TRBV5-1 and TRBJ2-3; D may correspond to TRBD1 or TRBD2 (5 bases each). Germline lookup yields CDR1 SGHRS and CDR2 YFSETQ. V lost 0 bases to trimming and J lost 4 bases, with 9 bases between them. The CDR3 has 14 residues. This chain's CDR3 is CASSLEGDPDTQYF. The DNA for the CDR3 is TGCGCCAGCAGCTTGGAAGGGGACCCAGATACGCAGTATTTT. The full variable domain, rest sourced from reference TRBV5-1 and TRBJ2-3, is KAGVTQTPRYLIKTRGQQVTLSCSPISGHRSVSWYQQTPGQGLQFLFEYFSETQRNKGNFPGRFSGRQFSNSRSEMNVSTLELGDSALYLCASSLEGDPDTQYFGPGTRLTVL.

V and J are TRBV28 and TRBJ2-7; the D is unclear. The CDR3 has 16 amino acids. CDR1 MDHEN and CDR2 SYDVKM come from the germline V gene. V was pared by 1 base and J by 5 bases, with 18 bases between. CDR3 protein: CASSLSPGSPRNEQYF. CDR3 DNA sequence: TGTGCCAGCAGTTTATCCCCCGGTTCGCCCAGGAACGAGCAGTACTTC.

The V and J genes are TRBV15 and TRBJ1-2; D not resolved. The ends were cut back, 4 bases at V and 2 bases at J, with 8 bases in the middle. Looked up from germline, CDR1 is LNHNV and CDR2 is YYDKDF (reference sequence). The CDR3 runs 13 residues. CDR3 region: CATSMTANYGYTF. CDR3 DNA: TGTGCCACCAGCATGACCGCGAACTATGGCTACACCTTC.

In DNA form, the CDR3 reads TGTGCCAGCAGCAGGGACGGGACAAAAAAACTGTTTTTT. It codes for CASSRDGTKKLFF. The rearrangement links TRBV2 to TRBJ1-4; TRBD1 might be the D (6 bases). Trimming left V 6 bases short and J 9 bases short, with 14 bases between. Germline CDR1 SNHLY, CDR2 FYNNEI. The CDR3 loop spans 13 amino acids.

As concerns this clone: Because the CDR3's place on the DNA is in doubt, the DNA is left out and the CDR3 is given as listed by TCRdb. The chain is built from TRBV12-5 and TRBJ2-7; the table's TRBD1 call for D was not verified on the DNA. A total of 13 residues make up the CDR3, ends included. The germline V gene encodes CDR1 LGHNT and CDR2 FRNRAP. CDR3 protein: CASGFGQGNEEYF.

CDR3 residues: CASSPSGRTNYGYTF. The CDR3 DNA is TGTGCCAGCTCACCGTCAGGGAGGACTAACTATGGCTACACCTTC. The chain uses TRBV18 and TRBJ1-2; possibly TRBD1 for D (5 bases). V lost 3 bases and J 0 bases, leaving 11 bases between the germline ends. The CDR3 has 15 amino acids. The germline V gene encodes CDR1 KGHSH and CDR2 LQKENI.

The chain employs TRBV19 and TRBJ2-5; 7 bases map to TRBD1. The trim removed 7 bases at V and 4 bases at J, leaving 9 bases unmatched. This CDR3 has 14 amino acids. The V gene's germline CDR1 is LNHDA and CDR2 SQIVND (reference sequence). DNA for the CDR3: TGTGCCAGTACCCCTACGGGACAGTCAGAGACCCAGTACTTC. Protein product: CASTPTGQSETQYF.

V gene TRBV27 combines with J gene TRBJ1-2, with D perhaps TRBD1 (5 bases). Germline V gene sequence: CDR1 MNHEY, CDR2 SMNVEV (reference sequence). Trimming pared 5 bases from V and 7 bases from J, leaving 11 bases between. This CDR3 region has 12 residues. CDR3: CASSPRRGGYTF. The CDR3 DNA is TGTGCCAGCAGTCCCCGAAGGGGTGGCTACACCTTC.

The rearrangement uses TRBV14 and TRBJ2-1; TRBD1 might be the D (6 bases). CDR1 and CDR2 (germline): SGHDN, FVKESK. This CDR3 is built from 14 residues. Trimming shortened V by 4 bases and J by 12 bases, and 19 bases separated the two germline ends. The CDR3 is CASSLQGPTMSQFF. The CDR3 region has the DNA TGTGCCAGCAGCCTTCAGGGGCCTACAATGTCGCAGTTCTTC.

The chain carries TRBV5-4 and TRBJ2-2; D is unresolved. Trimming cost V 4 bases and J 2 bases, with 9 bases left between them. Germline CDR1 reads SGHNT; CDR2 reads YYREEE (reference sequence). The CDR3 runs 14 residues. The CDR3 spells CASSLSPNTGELFF. In nucleotides, the CDR3 is TGTGCCAGCAGCCTTTCGCCCAACACCGGGGAGCTGTTTTTT.

Note on this clone: The sample carries other DNA sequences with the same CDR3. The rearrangement joins TRBV7-2 to TRBJ1-3, with 9 bases matching TRBD1. V trimming: 3 bases; J trimming: 0 bases; junction bases outside the gene matches: 3. This CDR3 spans 16 amino acids. Germline CDR1 and CDR2: SGHTA and FQGNSA. The CDR3 loop reads CASSLTGGNSGNTIYF. CDR3 nucleotides: TGTGCCAGCAGCTTGACAGGGGGAAACTCTGGAAACACCATATATTTT.

V is TRBV19 and J is TRBJ2-2; the D gene is possibly TRBD2 (6 bases). The V end lost 4 bases, the J end lost 5 bases, and 14 bases lay between the germline ends. Germline CDR1 LNHDA, CDR2 SQIVND (reference sequence). The CDR3 contains 15 residues. CDR3 residues: CASSTETGVTGELFF. CDR3 DNA sequence: TGTGCCAGTAGTACCGAGACGGGGGTGACCGGGGAGCTGTTTTTT.

The chain is built from TRBV5-4 and TRBJ1-2; 7 bases agree with TRBD1. The V segment lost 4 bases and the J segment 2 bases; nucleotides outside the gene matches: 5. The CDR3 length is 14 residues. Germline V CDR1 and CDR2: SGHNT, YYREEE (reference sequence). The DNA for the CDR3 is TGTGCCAGCAGCCAGGGACAGAAGAACTATGGCTACACCTTC. Its protein is CASSQGQKNYGYTF.

The chain is built from TRBV28 and TRBJ1-1; a weak D match, TRBD1 (5 bases). The CDR3 loop spans 16 amino acids. The V and J ends lost 5 bases and 7 bases respectively, with 23 bases between them. Germline V gene data show CDR1 as MDHEN and CDR2 as SYDVKM. CDR3 sequence (DNA): TGTGCCAGCAGTGAATATAAACCGGGACGGGAAGGTGAAGCTTTCTTT. It codes for CASSEYKPGREGEAFF.

This sequence joins TRBV27 and TRBJ2-7, with D perhaps TRBD1 or TRBD2 (5 bases each). The CDR3 extends over 14 amino acids. In germline, CDR1 is MNHEY, CDR2 SMNVEV (reference sequence). V was shortened by 0 bases and J by 9 bases, with 15 bases between the two germline ends. CDR3 amino acids: CASSLSPPGRMQYF. The CDR3, as DNA: TGTGCCAGCAGTTTATCCCCCCCGGGACGGATGCAGTACTTC.

The J gene is TRBJ2-2, the V gene TRBV4-1; 7 bases agree with TRBD1. Germline CDR1 MGHRA, CDR2 YSYEKL. With V trimmed by 1 base and J by 4 bases, 9 bases remained unmatched. This CDR3 comprises 17 residues. Here the CDR3 DNA reads TGCGCCAGCAGCCAAGGTGGAGACAGGGTGTTCACCGGGGAGCTGTTTTTT. Encoded protein: CASSQGGDRVFTGELFF.

This clone showed up just a few times. The chain employs TRBV15 and TRBJ2-3; 8 bases line up with TRBD2. The CDR3 runs 16 residues. CDR1 LNHNV and CDR2 YYDKDF come from the germline V gene (reference sequence). Trimming cost V 3 bases and J 5 bases; bases outside gene matches: 10. The CDR3 spells CATSRRSGGLVDTQYF. CDR3 coding DNA: TGTGCCACCAGCAGGAGGAGCGGGGGTCTGGTAGATACGCAGTATTTT.

The genes are TRBV1 and TRBJ2-6. TRBV1 is given as a pseudogene. The CDR3 has 13 residues. The CDR3 is CTSSDRRANVLTF. CDR3 bases: TGCACCAGCAGTGATCGTCGGGCCAACGTCCTGACTTTC.

The CDR3 DNA reads as TGTGCCAGTAGTCTTAATCGGGAAAGCACTGAAGCTTTCTTT. Translated, it gives CASSLNRESTEAFF. The chain couples TRBV19 to TRBJ1-1, with D hard to call. The V gene's germline CDR1 is LNHDA and CDR2 SQIVND (reference sequence). The V end lost 5 bases, the J end lost 4 bases, and 14 bases lay between the germline ends. This CDR3 contains 14 residues.